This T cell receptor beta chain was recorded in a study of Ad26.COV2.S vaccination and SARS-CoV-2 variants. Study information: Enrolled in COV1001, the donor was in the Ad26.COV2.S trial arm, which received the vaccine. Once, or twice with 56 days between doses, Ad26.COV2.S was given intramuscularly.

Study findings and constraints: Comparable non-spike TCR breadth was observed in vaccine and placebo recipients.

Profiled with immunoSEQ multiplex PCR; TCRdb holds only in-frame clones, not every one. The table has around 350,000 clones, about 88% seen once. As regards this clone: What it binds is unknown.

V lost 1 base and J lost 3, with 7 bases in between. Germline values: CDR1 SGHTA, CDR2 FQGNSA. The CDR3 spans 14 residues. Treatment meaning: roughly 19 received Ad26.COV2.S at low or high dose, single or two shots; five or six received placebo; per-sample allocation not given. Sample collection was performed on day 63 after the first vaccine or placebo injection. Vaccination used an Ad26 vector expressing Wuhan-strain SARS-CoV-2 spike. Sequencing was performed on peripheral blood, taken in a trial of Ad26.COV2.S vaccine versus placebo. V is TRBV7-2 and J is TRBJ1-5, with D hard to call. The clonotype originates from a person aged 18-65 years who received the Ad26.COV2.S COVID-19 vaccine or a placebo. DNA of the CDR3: TGTGCCAGCAGCTTAGGCCCCAACAATCAGCCCCAGCATTTT. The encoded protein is CASSLGPNNQPQHF.